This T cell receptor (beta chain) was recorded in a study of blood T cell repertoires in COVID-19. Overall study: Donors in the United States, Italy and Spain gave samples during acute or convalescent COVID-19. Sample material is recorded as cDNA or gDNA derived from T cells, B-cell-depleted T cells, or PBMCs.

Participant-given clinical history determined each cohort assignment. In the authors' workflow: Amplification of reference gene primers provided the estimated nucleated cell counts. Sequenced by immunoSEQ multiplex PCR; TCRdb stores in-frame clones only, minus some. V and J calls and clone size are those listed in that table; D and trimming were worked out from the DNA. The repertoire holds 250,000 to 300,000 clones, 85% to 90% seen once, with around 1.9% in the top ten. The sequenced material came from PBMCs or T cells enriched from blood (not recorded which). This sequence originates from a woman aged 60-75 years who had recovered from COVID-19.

DNA for the CDR3: TGTGCCACCAGGACAGATTCCACCACTGAAGCTTTCTTT. This encodes CATRTDSTTEAFF. The chain uses TRBV19 and TRBJ1-1; TRBD1 might be the D (6 bases). Trimming removed 10 bases at V and 4 bases at J, with 16 bases between. This CDR3 region has 13 residues. Germline CDR1 and CDR2: LNHDA and SQIVND (reference sequence).